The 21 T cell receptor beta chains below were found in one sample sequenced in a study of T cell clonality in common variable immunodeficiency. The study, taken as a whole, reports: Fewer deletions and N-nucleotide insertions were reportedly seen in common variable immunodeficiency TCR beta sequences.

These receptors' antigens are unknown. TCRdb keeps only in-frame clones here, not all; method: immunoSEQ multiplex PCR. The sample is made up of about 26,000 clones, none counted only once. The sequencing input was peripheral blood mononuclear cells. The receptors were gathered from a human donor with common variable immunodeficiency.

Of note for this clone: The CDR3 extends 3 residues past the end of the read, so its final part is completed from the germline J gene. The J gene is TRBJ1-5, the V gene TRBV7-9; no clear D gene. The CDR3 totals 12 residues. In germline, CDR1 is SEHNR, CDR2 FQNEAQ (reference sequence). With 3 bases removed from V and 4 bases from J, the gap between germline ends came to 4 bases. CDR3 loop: CASSFPNQPQHF. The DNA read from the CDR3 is TGTGCCAGCAGCTTCCCGAATCAGCCC.

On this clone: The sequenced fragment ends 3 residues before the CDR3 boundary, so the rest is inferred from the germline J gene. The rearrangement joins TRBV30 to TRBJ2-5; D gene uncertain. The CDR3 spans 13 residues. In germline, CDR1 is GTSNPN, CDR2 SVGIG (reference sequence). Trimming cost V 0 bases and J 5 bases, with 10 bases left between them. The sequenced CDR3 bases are TGTGCCTGGAGTGTACTCTCCTCGGAGACC. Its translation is CAWSVLSSET. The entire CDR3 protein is CAWSVLSSETQYF.

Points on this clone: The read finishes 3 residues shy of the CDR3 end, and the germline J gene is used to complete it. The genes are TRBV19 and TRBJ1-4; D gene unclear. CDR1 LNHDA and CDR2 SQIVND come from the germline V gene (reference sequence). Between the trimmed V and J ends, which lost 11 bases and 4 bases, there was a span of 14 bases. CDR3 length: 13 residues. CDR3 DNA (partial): TGTGCCGCTAGTCAGAGGAGTAATGAAAAA. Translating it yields CAASQRSNEK. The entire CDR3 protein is CAASQRSNEKLFF.

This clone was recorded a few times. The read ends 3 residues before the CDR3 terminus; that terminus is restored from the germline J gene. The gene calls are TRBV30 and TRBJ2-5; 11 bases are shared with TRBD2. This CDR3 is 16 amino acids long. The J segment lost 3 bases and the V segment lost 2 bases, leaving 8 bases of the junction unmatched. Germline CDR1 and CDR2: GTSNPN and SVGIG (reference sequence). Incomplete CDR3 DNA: TGTGCCTGGAGTCCAAACTGGGGACTAGCGGAAGAGACC. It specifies CAWSPNWGLAEET. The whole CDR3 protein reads CAWSPNWGLAEETQYF. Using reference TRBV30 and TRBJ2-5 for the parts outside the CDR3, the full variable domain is SQTIHQWPATLVQPVGSPLSLECTVEGTSNPNLYWYRQAAGRGLQLLFYSVGIGQISSEVPQNLSASRPQDRQFILSSKKLLLSDSGFYLCAWSPNWGLAEETQYFGPGTRLLVL.

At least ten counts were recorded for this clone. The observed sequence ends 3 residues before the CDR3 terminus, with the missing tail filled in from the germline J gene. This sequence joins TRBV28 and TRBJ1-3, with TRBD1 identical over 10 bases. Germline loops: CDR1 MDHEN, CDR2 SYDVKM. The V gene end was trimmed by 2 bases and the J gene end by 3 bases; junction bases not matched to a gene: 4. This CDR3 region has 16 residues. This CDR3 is CASSLEDRGDGNTIYF. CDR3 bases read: TGTGCCAGCAGTTTAGAGGACAGGGGGGATGGAAACACC.

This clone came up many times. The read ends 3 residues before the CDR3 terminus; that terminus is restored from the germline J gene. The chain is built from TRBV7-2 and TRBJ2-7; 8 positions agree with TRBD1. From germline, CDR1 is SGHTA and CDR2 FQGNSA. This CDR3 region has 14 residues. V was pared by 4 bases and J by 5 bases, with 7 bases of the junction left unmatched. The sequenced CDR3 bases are TGTGCCAGCAGCTCGGGGACAGGTAGCGACGAG. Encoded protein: CASSSGTGSDE. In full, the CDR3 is CASSSGTGSDEQYF.

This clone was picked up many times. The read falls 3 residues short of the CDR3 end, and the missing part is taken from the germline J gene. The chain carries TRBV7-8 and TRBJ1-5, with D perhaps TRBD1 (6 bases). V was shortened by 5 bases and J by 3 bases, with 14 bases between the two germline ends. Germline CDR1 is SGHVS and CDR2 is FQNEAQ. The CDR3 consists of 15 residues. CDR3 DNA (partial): TGTGCCAGCAGCCTCGGGACAAATAACAATCAGCCC. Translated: CASSLGTNNNQP. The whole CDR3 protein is CASSLGTNNNQPQHF.

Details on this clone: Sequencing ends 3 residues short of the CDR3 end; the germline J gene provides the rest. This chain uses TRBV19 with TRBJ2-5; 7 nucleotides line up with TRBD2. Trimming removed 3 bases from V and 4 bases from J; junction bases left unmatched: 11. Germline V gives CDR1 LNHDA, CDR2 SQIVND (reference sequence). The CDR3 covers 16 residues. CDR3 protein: CASSIRGVVAGETQYF. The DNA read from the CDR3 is TGTGCCAGTAGTATCCGAGGGGTAGTAGCGGGAGAGACC.

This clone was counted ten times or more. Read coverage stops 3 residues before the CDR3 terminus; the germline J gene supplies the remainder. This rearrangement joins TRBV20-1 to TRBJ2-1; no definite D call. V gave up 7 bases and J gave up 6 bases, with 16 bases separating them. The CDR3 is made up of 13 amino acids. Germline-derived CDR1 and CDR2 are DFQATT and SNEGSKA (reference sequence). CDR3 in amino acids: CSVRSSSGNEQFF. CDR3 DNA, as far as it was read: TGCAGTGTACGTAGTTCCTCGGGCAATGAG.

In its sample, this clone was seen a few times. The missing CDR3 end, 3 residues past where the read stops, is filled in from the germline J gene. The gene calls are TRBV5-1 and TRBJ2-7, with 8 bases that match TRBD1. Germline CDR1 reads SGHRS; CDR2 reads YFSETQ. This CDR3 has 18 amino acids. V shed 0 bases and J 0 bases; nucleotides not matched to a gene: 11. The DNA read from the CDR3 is TGCGCCAGCAGCTTGGACCCGCAAACAGGGGGGAGCTCCTACGAG. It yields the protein CASSLDPQTGGSSYE. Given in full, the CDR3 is CASSLDPQTGGSSYEQYF.

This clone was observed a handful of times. CDR3: CASSFGDSPLHF. Partial CDR3 DNA: TGTGCCAGCAGCTTCGGGGATTCACCC. The V and J genes are TRBV7-9 and TRBJ1-6; no reliable D call. The read halts 3 residues ahead of the CDR3 end, with the missing end drawn from the germline J gene. The V end was cut by 3 bases, the J end by 8 bases, with 5 bases between. This CDR3 comprises 12 residues. Looked up from germline, CDR1 is SEHNR and CDR2 is FQNEAQ (reference sequence). The variable domain in full, completed from reference TRBV7-9 and TRBJ1-6, reads DTGVSQNPRHKITKRGQNVTFRCDPISEHNRLYWYRQTLGQGPEFLTYFQNEAQLEKSRLLSDRFSAERPKGSFSTLEIQRTEQGDSAMYLCASSFGDSPLHFGNGTRLTVT.

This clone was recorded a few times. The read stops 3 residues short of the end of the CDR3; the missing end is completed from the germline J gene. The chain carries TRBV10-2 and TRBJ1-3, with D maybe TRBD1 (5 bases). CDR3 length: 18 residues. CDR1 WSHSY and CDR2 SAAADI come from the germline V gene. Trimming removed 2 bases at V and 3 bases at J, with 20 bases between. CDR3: CASSERIGGQGSGNTIYF. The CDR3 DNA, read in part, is TGCGCCAGCAGTGAGAGGATCGGAGGGCAGGGAAGTGGAAACACC.

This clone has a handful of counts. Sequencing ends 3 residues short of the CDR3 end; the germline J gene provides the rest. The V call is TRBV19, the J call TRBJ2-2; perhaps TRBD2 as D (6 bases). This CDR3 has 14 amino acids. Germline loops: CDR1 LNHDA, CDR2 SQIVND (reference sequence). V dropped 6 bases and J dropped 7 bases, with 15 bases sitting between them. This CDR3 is CASRLDGSGGELFF. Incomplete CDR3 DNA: TGTGCCAGTAGACTAGACGGGAGCGGCGGGGAG.

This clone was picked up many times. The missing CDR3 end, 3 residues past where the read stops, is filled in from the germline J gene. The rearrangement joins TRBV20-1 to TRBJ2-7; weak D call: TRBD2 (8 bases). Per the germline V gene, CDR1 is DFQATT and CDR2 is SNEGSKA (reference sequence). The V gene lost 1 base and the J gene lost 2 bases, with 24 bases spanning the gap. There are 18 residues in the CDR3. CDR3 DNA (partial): TGCAGTGCTAGAGCGGGGGGGCAGGGGGGTTTCAGGGCCTACGAG. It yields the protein CSARAGGQGGFRAYE. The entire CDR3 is CSARAGGQGGFRAYEQYF.

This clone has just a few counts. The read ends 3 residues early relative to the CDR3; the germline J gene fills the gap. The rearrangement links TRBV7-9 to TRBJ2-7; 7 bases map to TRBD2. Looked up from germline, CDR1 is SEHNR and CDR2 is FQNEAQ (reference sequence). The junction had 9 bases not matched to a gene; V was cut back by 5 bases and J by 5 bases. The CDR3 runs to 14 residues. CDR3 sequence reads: CASSADRDYDEQYF. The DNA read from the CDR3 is TGTGCCAGCAGCGCAGACCGGGACTACGACGAG.

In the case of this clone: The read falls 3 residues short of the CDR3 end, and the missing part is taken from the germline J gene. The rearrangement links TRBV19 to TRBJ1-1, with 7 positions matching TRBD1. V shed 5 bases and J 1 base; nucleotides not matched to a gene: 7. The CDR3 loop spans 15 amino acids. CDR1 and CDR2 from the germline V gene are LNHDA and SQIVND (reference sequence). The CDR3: CASSFKRTGNTEAFF. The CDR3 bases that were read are TGTGCCAGTAGTTTCAAAAGGACAGGGAACACTGAA. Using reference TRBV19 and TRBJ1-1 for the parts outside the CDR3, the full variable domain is DGGITQSPKYLFRKEGQNVTLSCEQNLNHDAMYWYRQDPGQGLRLIYYSQIVNDFQKGDIAEGYSVSREKKESFPLTVTSAQKNPTAFYLCASSFKRTGNTEAFFGQGTRLTVV.

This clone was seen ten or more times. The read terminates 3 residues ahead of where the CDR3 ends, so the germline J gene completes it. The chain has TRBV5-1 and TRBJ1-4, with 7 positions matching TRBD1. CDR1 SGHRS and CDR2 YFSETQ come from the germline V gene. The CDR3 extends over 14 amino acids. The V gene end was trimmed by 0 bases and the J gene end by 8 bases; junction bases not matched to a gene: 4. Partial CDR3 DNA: TGCGCCAGCAGCTTGGCGACAGGGACCGAAAAA. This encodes CASSLATGTEK. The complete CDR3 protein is CASSLATGTEKLFF.

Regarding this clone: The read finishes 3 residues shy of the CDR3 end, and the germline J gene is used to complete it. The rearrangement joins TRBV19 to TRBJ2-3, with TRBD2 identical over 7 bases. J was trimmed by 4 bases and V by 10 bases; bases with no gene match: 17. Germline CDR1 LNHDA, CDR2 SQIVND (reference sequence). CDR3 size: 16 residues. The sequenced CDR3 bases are TGTGCCACAGCGCCGGACGGGGGGACGTTTCCAGATACG. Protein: CATAPDGGTFPDT. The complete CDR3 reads CATAPDGGTFPDTQYF.

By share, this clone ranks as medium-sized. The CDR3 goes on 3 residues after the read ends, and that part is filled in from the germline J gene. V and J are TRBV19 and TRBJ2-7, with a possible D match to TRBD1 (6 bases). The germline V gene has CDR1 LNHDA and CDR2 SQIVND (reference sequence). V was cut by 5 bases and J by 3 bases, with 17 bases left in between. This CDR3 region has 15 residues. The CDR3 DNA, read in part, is TGTGCCAGTAGTCCAGGGGACAAGACACTCTACGAG. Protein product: CASSPGDKTLYE. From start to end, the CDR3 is CASSPGDKTLYEQYF.

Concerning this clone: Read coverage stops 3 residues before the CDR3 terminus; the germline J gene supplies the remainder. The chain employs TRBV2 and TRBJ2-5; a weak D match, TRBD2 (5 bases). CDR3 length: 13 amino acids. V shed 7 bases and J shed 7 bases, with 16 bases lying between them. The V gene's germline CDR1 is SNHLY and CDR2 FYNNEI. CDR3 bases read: TGTGCCAGCACTCTCCCAGCCCGGGGGACC. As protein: CASTLPARGT. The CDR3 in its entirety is CASTLPARGTQYF.

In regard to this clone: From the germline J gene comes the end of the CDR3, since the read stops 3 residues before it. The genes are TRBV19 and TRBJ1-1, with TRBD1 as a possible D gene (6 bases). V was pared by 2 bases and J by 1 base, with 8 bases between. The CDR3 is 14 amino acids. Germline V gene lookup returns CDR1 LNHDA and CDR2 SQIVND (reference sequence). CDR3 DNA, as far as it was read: TGTGCCAGTAGTATAACGGGACAGAACACTGAA. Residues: CASSITGQNTE. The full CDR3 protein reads CASSITGQNTEAFF.